The 28 T cell receptor beta chains below come from one sample, sequenced in a study of blood T cell repertoires in COVID-19. Measured with immunoSEQ multiplex PCR; TCRdb has only the in-frame clones, and not every one. This sample carries tens of thousands of clones, about four fifths of them seen once, and the ten largest clones take 36%. What was sequenced was peripheral blood. All receptors derive from a man aged 65 to 85 with acute or convalescent COVID-19.

The chain couples TRBV7-9 to TRBJ2-7, with 9 nucleotides matching TRBD2. Germline V gene data show CDR1 as SEHNR and CDR2 as FQNEAQ (reference sequence). Unmatched junction bases numbered 8, after V lost 10 bases and J lost 4 bases. The CDR3 contains 13 residues. The CDR3 region is CAIQGLANYEQYF. CDR3 nucleotide sequence: TGTGCCATCCAAGGACTAGCGAATTACGAGCAGTACTTC.

The genes are TRBV11-1 and TRBJ2-1; possible D gene TRBD1, 6 bases. The germline V gene encodes CDR1 SGHAT and CDR2 FQDESV (reference sequence). The CDR3 length is 14 residues. The V gene lost 3 bases and the J gene lost 8 bases, with 14 bases spanning the gap. The CDR3 region has the DNA TGTGCCAGCAGCTTCGACCGGGACACAGATGAGCAGTTCTTC. It encodes CASSFDRDTDEQFF.

The chain employs TRBV7-8 and TRBJ1-1, with 7 positions matching TRBD1. The CDR3 runs to 15 residues. CDR1 is SGHVS, CDR2 FQNEAQ, per germline. V shed 6 bases, J shed 2 bases, and the junction held 9 bases outside the gene matches. CDR3 sequence reads: CASRPTGTVNTEAFF. The CDR3 DNA follows: TGTGCCAGCAGGCCTACGGGGACAGTTAACACTGAAGCTTTCTTT.

The rearrangement links TRBV14 to TRBJ2-1, with 9 positions matching TRBD2. Losses at the gene ends were 4 bases for V and 5 bases for J; bases not matched to a gene: 12. Germline V gene lookup returns CDR1 SGHDN and CDR2 FVKESK. CDR3 size: 17 residues. CDR3 amino acids: CASSLLAGPRVDNEQFF. Here the CDR3 DNA reads TGTGCCAGCAGCCTCCTAGCGGGACCCCGAGTTGACAATGAGCAGTTCTTC.

The chain carries TRBV9 and TRBJ2-1; TRBD1 is a possible D gene (6 bases). The CDR3 consists of 14 residues. Germline V lookup: CDR1 SGDLS, CDR2 YYNGEE. The ends were cut back, 7 bases at V and 0 bases at J, with 11 bases in the middle. This CDR3 reads CASGDIGSYNEQFF. The CDR3 nucleotides read TGTGCCAGCGGGGACATTGGCTCCTACAATGAGCAGTTCTTC.

The chain carries TRBV12-3 or TRBV12-4 and TRBJ1-1; TRBD1 is a possible D gene (5 bases). CDR3 size: 12 residues. Trimming removed 9 bases at V and 5 bases at J, with 13 bases between. The CDR3 coding sequence is TGTGCCAGTTCCGGGGGGGGGACTGAAGCTTTCTTT. Amino acid sequence: CASSGGGTEAFF.

This chain connects TRBV6-5 to TRBJ1-3; D call uncertain. CDR1 is MNHEY and CDR2 is SVGAGI in the germline V gene. The CDR3 sequence is 14 residues long. The V end was cut by 6 bases, the J end by 6 bases, with 15 bases between. The CDR3 reads CASRKGLQANTIYF. The CDR3 bases are TGTGCCAGCAGAAAAGGTCTTCAGGCAAACACCATATATTTT.

The chain combines TRBV18 with TRBJ2-5; tentative D call: TRBD2 (5 bases). Germline V gene sequence: CDR1 KGHSH, CDR2 LQKENI. Trimming took off 2 bases at V and 0 bases at J, with 13 bases between the two ends. This CDR3 region has 16 residues. CDR3 nucleotides: TGTGCCAGCTCACCATTGATGAGGAGGAACCAAGAGACCCAGTACTTC. It translates to CASSPLMRRNQETQYF.

The chain joins TRBV6-5 to TRBJ1-5, with D uncertain. Germline-derived CDR1 and CDR2 are MNHEY and SVGAGI. Trimming took off 6 bases at V and 0 bases at J, with 9 bases between the two ends. This CDR3 has 14 residues. The CDR3 nucleotides are TGTGCCAGCAGCTCAGAACGTAGCAATCAGCCCCAGCATTTT. Translated: CASSSERSNQPQHF.

CDR3 sequence (DNA): TGTGCCAGCACCCGAGGACAGGGCAGGATGAACACTGAAGCTTTCTTT. It specifies CASTRGQGRMNTEAFF. V usage is TRBV3-1 (or the pseudogene TRBV3-2) and J usage is TRBJ1-1; 8 nucleotides agree with TRBD1. The CDR3 spans 16 residues. J was trimmed by 0 bases and V by 7 bases; bases with no gene match: 10. Germline loops: CDR1 LGHDT, CDR2 YNNKEL (reference sequence).

The chain recombines TRBV7-6 with TRBJ2-7; no clear D gene. Per germline, CDR1 SGHVS and CDR2 FNYEAQ. This CDR3 is 14 amino acids long. Trimming took off 3 bases at V and 0 bases at J, with 9 bases between the two ends. CDR3 protein: CASSFSPSSYEQYF. CDR3 coding DNA: TGTGCCAGCAGCTTTTCTCCTTCCTCCTACGAGCAGTACTTC. Based on the CDR3 plus reference TRBV7-6 and TRBJ2-7, the full variable domain is GAGVSQSPRYKVTKRGQDVALRCDPISGHVSLYWYRQALGQGPEFLTYFNYEAQQDKSGLPNDRFSAERPEGSISTLTIQRTEQRDSAMYRCASSFSPSSYEQYFGPGTRLTVT.

J is TRBJ1-4 and V is TRBV30, with a weak D call TRBD1 (5 bases). Germline-derived CDR1 and CDR2 are GTSNPN and SVGIG (reference sequence). The CDR3 has 12 residues. CDR3 residues: CAIRGRNEKLFF. Here the CDR3 DNA reads TGTGCTATTAGGGGAAGGAATGAAAAACTGTTTTTT.

This clone appeared once. The genes are TRBV18 and TRBJ1-1; D uncertain. V was cut by 3 bases and J by 4 bases, with 12 bases left in between. The CDR3 runs to 14 residues. Looked up from germline, CDR1 is KGHSH and CDR2 is LQKENI. CDR3 protein: CASSPPRLSTEAFF. CDR3 nucleotides: TGTGCCAGCTCACCCCCTAGGTTATCCACTGAAGCTTTCTTT.

The V gene is TRBV6-1, the J gene TRBJ2-7, with 9 bases identical to TRBD1. Per germline, CDR1 MNHNS and CDR2 SASEGT. The CDR3 runs 16 residues. After removal of 0 bases from V and 2 bases from J, the junction contained 5 bases not matched to a gene. CDR3 DNA sequence: TGTGCCAGCAGTGAAGCAGGAGGGACAGGGACCTACGAGCAGTACTTC. Amino acids: CASSEAGGTGTYEQYF.

The chain uses TRBV7-3 and TRBJ2-1; 9 bases agree with TRBD2. After removal of 2 bases from V and 1 base from J, the junction contained 9 bases not matched to a gene. The CDR3 contains 18 residues. Germline V gene data show CDR1 as SGHTA and CDR2 as FQGTGA. CDR3 loop: CASSLVGTSTLSYNEQFF. CDR3 in DNA: TGTGCCAGCAGCTTAGTGGGGACTAGCACCCTTTCCTACAATGAGCAGTTCTTC.

The chain uses TRBV28 and TRBJ1-1; D perhaps matches TRBD1 (6 bases). CDR1 and CDR2 (germline): MDHEN, SYDVKM. CDR3 length equals 14 residues. V gave up 5 bases and J gave up 10 bases, with 20 bases separating them. CDR3 sequence: CASSLTGAVTAAFF. The CDR3 coding sequence is TGTGCCAGCAGTCTGACAGGAGCCGTAACGGCAGCTTTCTTT.

The chain joins TRBV3-1 (or the pseudogene TRBV3-2) to TRBJ2-7; 15 bases fit TRBD2. The J segment lost 7 bases and the V segment lost 1 base, leaving 2 bases of the junction unmatched. Germline lookup yields CDR1 LGHDT and CDR2 YNNKEL (reference sequence). The CDR3 consists of 15 residues. CDR3 coding DNA: TGTGCCAGCAGCCAAGGGACTAGCGGGAGGGGTGAGCAGTACTTC. Translating it yields CASSQGTSGRGEQYF.

The genes are TRBV6-2 or TRBV6-3 and TRBJ2-1; 7 bases are a match to TRBD1. The length of the CDR3 is 15 residues. Germline V gene sequence: CDR1 MNHEY, CDR2 SVGEGT. Germline trimming cut 3 bases from V and 4 bases from J; bases unmatched to any gene: 6. The CDR3 DNA reads as TGTGCCAGCAGTTATGAGGGGGCGCGATACAATGAGCAGTTCTTC. This gives the protein CASSYEGARYNEQFF.

This clone was seen more than once but under ten times. J is TRBJ1-5 and V is TRBV3-1 (or the pseudogene TRBV3-2); D is ambiguous. The CDR3 contains 13 residues. Germline CDR1 LGHDT, CDR2 YNNKEL (reference sequence). The V end lost 0 bases, the J end lost 6 bases, and 6 bases lay between the germline ends. CDR3 amino acids: CASSQDVGQPQHF. DNA of the CDR3: TGTGCCAGCAGCCAAGATGTCGGTCAGCCCCAGCATTTT.

The chain recombines TRBV27 with TRBJ2-5, with D possibly matching TRBD1 (5 bases). V was cut by 0 bases and J by 0 bases, with 8 bases left in between. The CDR3 runs 15 residues. The V gene's germline CDR1 is MNHEY and CDR2 SMNVEV (reference sequence). The CDR3 sequence is CASSLSKGNQETQYF. The CDR3, as DNA: TGTGCCAGCAGTTTATCTAAGGGGAACCAAGAGACCCAGTACTTC.

V gene TRBV5-1 combines with J gene TRBJ2-7; the D gene is possibly TRBD1 (5 bases). CDR1 SGHRS and CDR2 YFSETQ come from the germline V gene. V gave up 0 bases and J gave up 6 bases, with 10 bases separating them. This CDR3 is 13 amino acids long. The CDR3 is CASSLGQPGEQYF. The CDR3 coding sequence is TGCGCCAGCAGCTTGGGACAGCCGGGCGAGCAGTACTTC.

This clone was observed a few times. V gene TRBV5-1 combines with J gene TRBJ2-1; D is possibly TRBD1 (5 bases). The V and J ends lost 0 bases and 1 base respectively, with 8 bases between them. Germline V gene sequence: CDR1 SGHRS, CDR2 YFSETQ. The CDR3 sequence is 15 residues long. The CDR3: CASSLEGSSYNEQFF. CDR3 nucleotides: TGCGCCAGCAGCTTGGAGGGGTCTTCCTACAATGAGCAGTTCTTC.

The chain joins TRBV9 to TRBJ1-4; D gene ambiguous. This CDR3 is 15 amino acids long. V was trimmed by 3 bases and J by 0 bases, leaving 9 bases between them. The germline CDR1 and CDR2 sequences are SGDLS and YYNGEE. The CDR3 region has the DNA TGTGCCAGCAGCGCCCTAGGTTCAACTAATGAAAAACTGTTTTTT. It codes for CASSALGSTNEKLFF.

This chain links TRBV6-5 with TRBJ2-7; 7 nucleotides line up with TRBD1. CDR3 size: 15 residues. V was pared by 7 bases and J by 2 bases, with 11 bases of the junction left unmatched. The germline gives CDR1 MNHEY, CDR2 SVGAGI. CDR3 region: CASKRGTEQTYEQYF. The CDR3 bases are TGTGCCAGCAAACGTGGGACAGAGCAAACCTACGAGCAGTACTTC.

The CDR3 region has the DNA TGTGCCAGCAGCCAGGGTGGGGGCAGTGGCTACACCTTC. Its protein product is CASSQGGGSGYTF. The rearrangement joins TRBV3-1 (or the pseudogene TRBV3-2) to TRBJ1-2, with TRBD1 as a possible D gene (6 bases). This CDR3 comprises 13 residues. CDR1 LGHDT and CDR2 YNNKEL come from the germline V gene (reference sequence). Trimming took 3 bases from V and 7 from J, leaving 12 bases between them.

This clone turned up a few times. V gene TRBV5-4 combines with J gene TRBJ2-7, with D possibly matching TRBD2 (5 bases). The CDR3 consists of 14 residues. V lost 4 bases and J 2 bases, leaving 13 bases between the germline ends. Germline V gene data show CDR1 as SGHNT and CDR2 as YYREEE (reference sequence). In DNA, the CDR3 is TGTGCCAGCAGCCAGGAGGCTGCCGCCTACGAGCAGTACTTC. Translating it yields CASSQEAAAYEQYF.

This chain connects TRBV6-4 to TRBJ1-1, with D tentatively TRBD1 (6 bases). Trimming took 3 bases from V and 8 from J, leaving 13 bases between them. Germline values: CDR1 MRHNA, CDR2 SNTAGT. CDR3 size: 13 residues. In nucleotides, the CDR3 is TGTGCCAGCAGTGAGTCTGGGGGCAGGGAAGCTTTCTTT. It specifies CASSESGGREAFF.

The rearrangement uses TRBV10-3 and TRBJ2-5; 7 bases align to TRBD2. The CDR3 loop spans 14 amino acids. With V trimmed by 4 bases and J by 1 base, 3 bases remained unmatched. Germline assignment: CDR1 ENHRY and CDR2 SYGVKD. The CDR3 DNA reads as TGTGCCATCAGTGGGGGCGGGAGCCAAGAGACCCAGTACTTC. This gives the protein CAISGGGSQETQYF.